The present TCR beta chain was sequenced within a study of CD4 T cells in relation to SARS-CoV-2 and coronaviruses. The study's findings and limits: No crossreactivity against non-spike viral proteins was tested here.

The unexposed donors gave CD4+ T cells in about 2011-2018, prior to COVID-19. The cells were cultured for 10 days before CD4+ T cells were isolated. Cultures received half-medium IL-2 refreshes on days 3 and 7. This clone was observed once. Its cognate antigen is unknown. CDR3 length: 14 amino acids. Germline V gene sequence: CDR1 SNHLY, CDR2 FYNNEI. V gave up 3 bases and J gave up 5 bases, with 13 bases separating them. This table comes from immunoSEQ multiplex PCR, and its TCRdb copy is limited to in-frame clones, with some not included. The table records some 21,000 clones, roughly four fifths of them present only once.

Input material: CD4+ T cells from PBMCs, cultured in vitro. The V and J genes are TRBV2 and TRBJ2-5; D unclear. The receptor was derived from a human donor in good health. CDR3 nucleotides: TGTGCCAGCAGTGAGAGAGGCATTCGGGAGACCCAGTACTTC. It encodes CASSERGIRETQYF.